The rows below give T cell receptor beta chains drawn from one sample of a study of cytomegalovirus exposure and HLA in healthy donors. Profiling relied on immunoSEQ multiplex PCR, and the TCRdb table lists in-frame clones only, not all of them. Found here are fewer than 80,000 clones, about 69% of them singletons; the top ten hold under 6%. The sequenced sample consisted of PBMCs. The receptors originated from a woman in her 30s in good health and CMV-seronegative. The CDR3 runs from the conserved cysteine through the conserved F or W. The D gene is left open where the match is weak. Some rows mark clone size as missing; the rest say once, few, many or name a class of expanded clone.

j_gene | len | abundance | d_gene | v_gene | CDR3aa | CDR3nt
TRBJ1-1 | 14 | NA | NA | TRBV6-5 | CASSYAGGDTEAFF | TGTGCCAGCAGTTACGCGGGGGGAGACACTGAAGCTTTCTTT
TRBJ2-2 | 16 | NA | TRBD2 | TRBV11-3 | CASSPRGERSTGELFF | TGTGCCAGCAGCCCCCGGGGGGAGCGGAGCACCGGGGAGCTGTTTTTT
TRBJ1-5 | 16 | NA | TRBD1 | TRBV18 | CASSPQGVWGNQPQHF | TGTGCCAGCTCACCTCAGGGGGTATGGGGCAATCAGCCCCAGCATTTT
TRBJ1-1 | 15 | NA | NA | TRBV11-2 | CASSLVTGMNTEAFF | TGTGCCAGCAGCTTAGTCACAGGGATGAACACTGAAGCTTTCTTT
TRBJ2-5 | 11 | few | NA | TRBV6-6 | CASSSQETQYF | TGTGCCAGCAGTTCACAGGAGACCCAGTACTTC
TRBJ2-1 | 15 | NA | TRBD2 | TRBV29-1 | CSSEGSGRAYNEQFF | TGCAGCTCAGAGGGTAGCGGGAGGGCCTACAATGAGCAGTTCTTC
TRBJ1-5 | 16 | few | NA | TRBV15 | CATSRPAGGGNQPQHF | TGTGCCACCAGCAGGCCTGCGGGGGGCGGCAATCAGCCCCAGCATTTT
TRBJ1-2 | 17 | NA | TRBD1 | TRBV25-1 | CASSDSTGGQLNYGYTF | TGTGCCAGCAGTGATTCCACCGGGGGACAGCTGAACTATGGCTACACCTTC
TRBJ2-1 | 12 | few | NA | TRBV29-1 | CSVDKRAGEQFF | TGCAGCGTTGATAAGAGGGCGGGGGAGCAGTTCTTC
TRBJ2-7 | 14 | NA | NA | TRBV5-1 | CASSNRDTAGEQYF | TGCGCCAGCAGCAACCGGGACACCGCAGGGGAGCAGTACTTC
TRBJ2-3 | 14 | NA | TRBD2 | TRBV7-9 | CASSFLAGTDTQYF | TGTGCCAGCAGCTTTCTAGCGGGCACAGATACGCAGTATTTT
TRBJ2-5 | 14 | NA | TRBD2 | TRBV7-2 | CASSYGGGQETQYF | TGTGCCAGCTCCTACGGCGGGGGACAAGAGACCCAGTACTTC
TRBJ2-7 | 14 | NA | TRBD1 | TRBV5-4 | CASSLGQGADEQYF | TGTGCCAGCAGCTTGGGACAGGGGGCAGACGAGCAGTACTTC
TRBJ1-5 | 15 | NA | NA | TRBV2 | CASSPRTELNQPQHF | TGTGCCAGCAGTCCTCGGACAGAACTCAATCAGCCCCAGCATTTT
TRBJ2-3 | 14 | NA | TRBD2 | TRBV6-5 | CASSLAGVADTQYF | TGTGCCAGCAGTCTAGCGGGAGTAGCAGATACGCAGTATTTT
TRBJ1-2 | 15 | few | TRBD1 | TRBV4-3 | CASSQDTGAVYGYTF | TGCGCCAGCAGCCAGGACACAGGGGCAGTCTATGGCTACACCTTC
TRBJ1-4 | 14 | few | TRBD1 | TRBV28 | CASSSWDRVEKLFF | TGTGCCAGCAGTTCTTGGGACAGGGTTGAAAAACTGTTTTTT
TRBJ2-2 | 17 | NA | NA | TRBV11-1 | CASNVLRGSSNTGELFF | TGTGCCAGCAACGTACTTAGGGGTAGTTCGAACACCGGGGAGCTGTTTTTT
TRBJ2-7 | 16 | NA | TRBD2 | TRBV2 | CASSEFGLAVTYEQYF | TGTGCCAGCAGTGAATTCGGACTAGCGGTTACCTACGAGCAGTACTTC
TRBJ1-5 | 16 | once | TRBD1 | TRBV19 | CASSSRDRISNQPQHF | TGTGCCAGTAGTAGCCGGGACAGGATTAGCAATCAGCCCCAGCATTTT
TRBJ1-2 | 16 | few | TRBD1 | TRBV5-1 | CASSTTGTGRNYGYTF | TGCGCCAGCAGCACAACTGGGACAGGCCGTAACTATGGCTACACCTTC
TRBJ2-5 | 13 | NA | TRBD1 | TRBV19 | CASSIRDRETQYF | TGTGCCAGTAGTATAAGGGACAGAGAGACCCAGTACTTC
TRBJ1-2 | 12 | few | NA | TRBV6-6 | CASKAGEGGYTF | TGTGCCAGCAAGGCAGGGGAGGGAGGCTACACCTTC
TRBJ1-5 | 15 | NA | NA | TRBV6-1 | CASSVRGRGNQPQHF | TGTGCCAGCAGTGTCAGGGGACGGGGCAATCAGCCCCAGCATTTT
TRBJ2-1 | 15 | few | TRBD1 | TRBV28 | CASSSQGGPYNEQFF | TGTGCCAGCAGTTCACAAGGGGGCCCCTACAATGAGCAGTTCTTC
TRBJ2-7 | 18 | NA | NA | TRBV15 | CATSSGGAGTGTPNEQYF | TGTGCCACCAGCAGTGGAGGGGCTGGGACCGGGACCCCGAATGAGCAGTACTTC
TRBJ2-2 | 16 | once | TRBD2 | TRBV11-2 | CASTAYTSGITGELFF | TGTGCCAGCACAGCTTACACTAGCGGGATCACCGGGGAGCTGTTTTTT
TRBJ2-2 | 15 | NA | TRBD1 | TRBV19 | CASSIQGQFTGELFF | TGTGCCAGTAGTATCCAGGGACAGTTCACCGGGGAGCTGTTTTTT
TRBJ1-2 | 16 | NA | TRBD1 | TRBV9 | CASSENMGQREYGYTF | TGTGCCAGCAGCGAGAACATGGGACAGCGAGAGTATGGCTACACCTTC
TRBJ1-2 | 14 | once | NA | TRBV7-8 | CASSLVGGQYGYTF | TGTGCCAGCAGCTTAGTGGGGGGGCAATATGGCTACACCTTC